The 29 T cell receptor beta chains listed next were all sequenced from one sample in a study of cytomegalovirus exposure and HLA in healthy donors. TCRdb's copy holds only in-frame clones and misses some; the assay was immunoSEQ multiplex PCR. The repertoire holds about 160,000 clones, about 82% seen once, with 2% to 2.5% in the top ten. The sequencing input was PBMCs. The source is a young man in good health and CMV-seropositive.

The V gene is TRBV9, the J gene TRBJ1-1, with 9 bases that match TRBD1. V lost 5 bases to trimming and J lost 1 base; unmatched junction nucleotides: 6. Germline V gene sequence: CDR1 SGDLS, CDR2 YYNGEE. The CDR3 contains 15 residues. The chain's CDR3 is CASRPPGQGNTEAFF. As DNA, the CDR3 is TGTGCCAGCAGACCTCCGGGACAGGGGAACACTGAAGCTTTCTTT. The full variable domain, with the rest looked up from reference TRBV9 and TRBJ1-1, is DSGVTQTPKHLITATGQRVTLRCSPRSGDLSVYWYQQSLDQGLQFLIQYYNGEERAKGNILERFSAQQFPDLHSELNLSSLELGDSALYFCASRPPGQGNTEAFFGQGTRLTVV.

This clone was seen a handful of times. Other DNA sequences in this specimen translate into the identical CDR3. V usage is TRBV30 and J usage is TRBJ1-5; 7 bases map to TRBD1. The CDR3 has 13 residues. J gave up 7 bases and V 5 bases, and 8 bases lay outside the gene matches. Germline CDR1 and CDR2: GTSNPN and SVGIG (reference sequence). The DNA of the CDR3 is TGTGCCTGGGCCGACAGGGATGGCCAGCCCCAGCATTTT. This translates into CAWADRDGQPQHF.

The chain joins TRBV21-1 to TRBJ1-5; the table calls TRBD1, which could not be checked here. TRBV21-1 is marked as a pseudogene. This CDR3 spans 15 amino acids. CDR3: CASSPRTAQNQPQHF. The DNA for the CDR3 is TGTGCCAGCAGCCCAAGGACAGCCCAAAATCAGCCCCAGCATTTT.

The rearrangement uses TRBV29-1 and TRBJ1-4, with TRBD1 matching over 8 bases. Trimming removed 5 bases from V and 8 bases from J; junction bases left unmatched: 7. The CDR3 length is 13 residues. The germline CDR1 and CDR2 sequences are SQVTM and ANQGSEA. DNA of the CDR3: TGCAGCGTTCTGACAGGGGAGGGGGAAAAACTGTTTTTT. As protein: CSVLTGEGEKLFF. Full variable domain (outside the CDR3, taken from reference TRBV29-1 and TRBJ1-4): SAVISQKPSRDICQRGTSLTIQCQVDSQVTMMFWYRQQPGQSLTLIATANQGSEATYESGFVIDKFPISRPNLTFSTLTVSNMSPEDSSIYLCSVLTGEGEKLFFGSGTQLSVL.

V and J are TRBV4-3 and TRBJ1-3, with D possibly matching TRBD1 (6 bases). CDR1 is LGHNA and CDR2 is YSLEER in the germline V gene. V was clipped by 8 bases and J by 0 bases, with 11 bases between them. The CDR3 totals 14 residues. Here the CDR3 DNA reads TGCGCCAGCGCTCCAGGGGCCTCTGGAAACACCATATATTTT. It encodes CASAPGASGNTIYF.

This clone was detected a few times. The rearrangement joins TRBV5-1 to TRBJ1-2, with D possibly matching TRBD1 (6 bases). Deletions cut 0 bases from V and 6 bases from J, with 9 bases between. The germline CDR1 and CDR2 sequences are SGHRS and YFSETQ. The CDR3 is 13 amino acids. The CDR3 sequence is CASSLDRVDGYTF. The CDR3 DNA reads TGCGCCAGCAGCTTGGACAGGGTCGATGGCTACACCTTC. Supplemented by reference TRBV5-1 and TRBJ1-2, the full variable domain reads KAGVTQTPRYLIKTRGQQVTLSCSPISGHRSVSWYQQTPGQGLQFLFEYFSETQRNKGNFPGRFSGRQFSNSRSEMNVSTLELGDSALYLCASSLDRVDGYTFGSGTRLTVV.

The chain combines TRBV12-5 with TRBJ1-1, with D possibly matching TRBD1 (6 bases). CDR1 and CDR2 (germline): LGHNT, FRNRAP. The length of the CDR3 is 17 residues. V dropped 4 bases and J dropped 1 base, with 19 bases sitting between them. The CDR3 DNA sequence: TGTGCTAGTGGTTCACCGCAATTGACAGGCCGGAACACTGAAGCTTTCTTT. This codes for CASGSPQLTGRNTEAFF.

DNA of the CDR3: TGTGCCAGCGAGGACAGGGGGCACTATGGCTACACCTTC. It translates to CASEDRGHYGYTF. The chain employs TRBV6-1 and TRBJ1-2; TRBD1 matches at 11 bases. CDR3 length: 13 amino acids. The germline CDR1 and CDR2 sequences are MNHNS and SASEGT. J gave up 3 bases and V 8 bases, and 2 bases lay outside the gene matches.

V and J are TRBV11-2 and TRBJ2-1, with a possible D match to TRBD1 (6 bases). The CDR3 has 13 residues. Germline-derived CDR1 and CDR2 are SGHAT and FQNNGV. V lost 3 bases to trimming and J lost 9 bases, with 12 bases between them. The CDR3 region has the DNA TGTGCCAGCAGCTTGGAAAGGGGGACTGAGCAGTTCTTC. Its translation is CASSLERGTEQFF.

V gene TRBV9 combines with J gene TRBJ1-1, with D possibly being TRBD1 (6 bases). Trimming removed 4 bases at V and 2 bases at J, with 15 bases between. This CDR3 has 15 residues. Per the germline V gene, CDR1 is SGDLS and CDR2 is YYNGEE. CDR3 sequence (DNA): TGTGCCAGCAGCCCTACCGGGACACAAAACACTGAAGCTTTCTTT. Its protein product is CASSPTGTQNTEAFF.

This chain joins TRBV19 and TRBJ2-1; D remains unclear. Between the trimmed V and J ends, which lost 1 base and 3 bases, there was a span of 4 bases. Germline CDR1 LNHDA, CDR2 SQIVND (reference sequence). The CDR3 is 13 amino acids. The CDR3 loop is CASSIGGYNEQFF. The CDR3 bases are TGTGCCAGTAGTATAGGCGGCTACAATGAGCAGTTCTTC.

This chain connects TRBV13 to TRBJ2-7; tentatively, D is TRBD2 (6 bases). Germline CDR1 PRHDT, CDR2 FYEKMQ (reference sequence). The V and J ends lost 2 bases and 2 bases respectively, with 13 bases between them. The CDR3 runs to 15 residues. CDR3 residues: CASSLIRGSTYEQYF. The CDR3 coding sequence is TGTGCCAGCAGCTTAATTCGGGGGTCTACCTACGAGCAGTACTTC.

This chain links TRBV19 with TRBJ1-6, with TRBD1 matching 9 bases. This CDR3 is built from 15 residues. Trimming cost V 7 bases and J 3 bases; bases outside gene matches: 4. Germline assignment: CDR1 LNHDA and CDR2 SQIVND (reference sequence). This CDR3 is CASMDRGNYNSPLHF. The CDR3 DNA follows: TGTGCCAGTATGGACAGGGGTAACTATAATTCACCCCTCCACTTT.

The chain uses TRBV7-9 and TRBJ1-6; 10 nucleotides match TRBD1. V lost 6 bases and J lost 7; bases outside the gene matches: 9. The CDR3 consists of 16 residues. Germline V CDR1 and CDR2: SEHNR, FQNEAQ (reference sequence). The CDR3 loop is CASRLGQGLRNSPLHF. The CDR3 DNA follows: TGTGCCAGCAGATTGGGACAGGGGTTGAGGAATTCACCCCTCCACTTT.

The rearrangement uses TRBV6-1 and TRBJ2-7; TRBD1 aligns across 9 bases. This CDR3 spans 16 amino acids. The V segment lost 0 bases and the J segment 2 bases; nucleotides outside the gene matches: 5. Germline values: CDR1 MNHNS, CDR2 SASEGT. The CDR3 DNA sequence: TGTGCCAGCAGTGAAGCTTTCCGGGACAGGGCCTACGAGCAGTACTTC. It is translated as CASSEAFRDRAYEQYF.

The chain links TRBV7-8 to TRBJ2-1; possibly TRBD2 for D (5 bases). V lost 0 bases to trimming and J lost 0 bases, with 6 bases between them. Germline-derived CDR1 and CDR2 are SGHVS and FQNEAQ. This CDR3 is built from 15 residues. The CDR3 sequence is CASSLADSSYNEQFF. Written as DNA, the CDR3 is TGTGCCAGCAGCTTAGCGGACTCCTCCTACAATGAGCAGTTCTTC. The complete variable domain, with remaining parts taken from reference TRBV7-8 and TRBJ2-1, reads GAGVSQSPRYKVAKRGQDVALRCDPISGHVSLFWYQQALGQGPEFLTYFQNEAQLDKSGLPSDRFFAERPEGSVSTLKIQRTQQEDSAVYLCASSLADSSYNEQFFGPGTRLTVL.

The rearrangement uses TRBV6-5 and TRBJ2-3; TRBD1 aligns across 7 bases. The CDR3 contains 15 residues. V shed 6 bases, J shed 3 bases, and the junction held 9 bases outside the gene matches. Germline V gene sequence: CDR1 MNHEY, CDR2 SVGAGI. The CDR3: CASSNANRGTDTQYF. The CDR3 DNA reads as TGTGCCAGCAGCAACGCCAACAGGGGAACAGATACGCAGTATTTT.

This chain joins TRBV4-3 and TRBJ2-7; TRBD1 matches at 9 bases. There are 17 residues in the CDR3. The germline CDR1 and CDR2 sequences are LGHNA and YSLEER. Germline trimming cut 1 base from V and 0 bases from J; bases unmatched to any gene: 7. The CDR3 sequence: CASSQGLTGGGSYEQYF. CDR3 nucleotide sequence: TGCGCCAGCAGCCAAGGATTGACAGGGGGAGGCTCCTACGAGCAGTACTTC.

The rearrangement joins TRBV5-4 to TRBJ1-2; D may be TRBD1 (5 bases). Trimming shortened V by 0 bases and J by 4 bases, and 7 bases separated the two germline ends. The CDR3 spans 13 residues. Germline CDR1 SGHNT, CDR2 YYREEE (reference sequence). CDR3 amino acids: CASSLGGTYGYTF. The CDR3 bases are TGTGCCAGCAGCTTGGGGGGCACCTATGGCTACACCTTC.

The table lists this clone with a count of one. For the CDR3, the DNA is TGCGCCAGCACCCGACAGGGGGGACCGCAGGATTACGAGCAGTACTTC. As protein: CASTRQGGPQDYEQYF. V usage is TRBV5-1 and J usage is TRBJ2-7, with 9 bases that match TRBD1. The CDR3 loop spans 16 amino acids. J lost 4 bases, V lost 6 bases, and 14 bases had no gene match. The germline gives CDR1 SGHRS, CDR2 YFSETQ.

This rearrangement joins TRBV4-1 to TRBJ2-7; 8 bases fit TRBD1. Germline V gene data show CDR1 as MGHRA and CDR2 as YSYEKL. The V gene end was trimmed by 3 bases and the J gene end by 3 bases; junction bases not matched to a gene: 7. The CDR3 length is 15 residues. CDR3 in DNA: TGCGCCAGCAGCCATTGGGACAGGAGTCACTACGAGCAGTACTTC. Protein sequence: CASSHWDRSHYEQYF.

This sequence joins TRBV19 and TRBJ2-7, with 9 bases identical to TRBD1. Germline V CDR1 and CDR2: LNHDA, SQIVND (reference sequence). This CDR3 comprises 15 residues. V lost 5 bases to trimming and J lost 4 bases; unmatched junction nucleotides: 9. CDR3 in amino acids: CASSPRTGVVYEQYF. As DNA, the CDR3 is TGTGCCAGTAGTCCCCGGACAGGGGTCGTTTACGAGCAGTACTTC. Supplemented by reference TRBV19 and TRBJ2-7, the full variable domain reads DGGITQSPKYLFRKEGQNVTLSCEQNLNHDAMYWYRQDPGQGLRLIYYSQIVNDFQKGDIAEGYSVSREKKESFPLTVTSAQKNPTAFYLCASSPRTGVVYEQYFGPGTRLTVT.

V is TRBV10-3 and J is TRBJ1-6, with D hard to call. With 9 bases removed from V and 8 bases from J, the gap between germline ends came to 14 bases. Germline values: CDR1 ENHRY, CDR2 SYGVKD. The CDR3 consists of 13 residues. The CDR3, as DNA: TGTGCCATAGAGGGAGCCGCCGATTCACCCCTCCACTTT. This translates into CAIEGAADSPLHF.

The chain employs TRBV5-4 and TRBJ2-3; 8 bases map to TRBD2. Germline V CDR1 and CDR2: SGHNT, YYREEE (reference sequence). The CDR3 is 15 residues long. The ends lost 4 bases at V and 2 bases at J; junction bases unmatched: 6. In nucleotides, the CDR3 is TGTGCCAGCAGCCTCCGGGGGGGGCTCACAGATACGCAGTATTTT. Translated, it gives CASSLRGGLTDTQYF.

The chain recombines TRBV7-9 with TRBJ2-5, with TRBD2 identical over 14 bases. This CDR3 region has 15 residues. Unmatched junction bases numbered 7, after V lost 8 bases and J lost 5 bases. Germline lookup yields CDR1 SEHNR and CDR2 FQNEAQ (reference sequence). The CDR3 nucleotides are TGTGCCAGCTACTGGACTAGCGGGGGGATGGAGACCCAGTACTTC. Translated: CASYWTSGGMETQYF.

This chain links TRBV23-1 with TRBJ1-4; D perhaps matches TRBD1 (6 bases). TRBV23-1 is filed as an ORF, its function uncertain. CDR3 length: 15 amino acids. V lost 2 bases and J lost 0, with 7 bases in between. CDR3 residues: CASSQAGATNEKLFF. The CDR3 coding sequence is TGCGCCAGCAGTCAAGCAGGGGCAACTAATGAAAAACTGTTTTTT.

This clone was seen a single time. The chain joins TRBV9 to TRBJ1-2, with 8 bases matching TRBD1. Germline trimming cut 3 bases from V and 3 bases from J; bases unmatched to any gene: 16. The germline gives CDR1 SGDLS, CDR2 YYNGEE. This CDR3 spans 18 amino acids. DNA for the CDR3: TGTGCCAGCAGCGAACAGCAGGGACAGGCAACTAAGGACTATGGCTACACCTTC. Translating it yields CASSEQQGQATKDYGYTF.

This chain joins TRBV30 and TRBJ2-3, with 7 nucleotides matching TRBD2. In germline, CDR1 is GTSNPN, CDR2 SVGIG (reference sequence). The ends lost 5 bases at V and 7 bases at J; junction bases unmatched: 6. The CDR3 totals 12 residues. DNA of the CDR3: TGTGCCTGGGGCAGCGGGGTCAATACGCAGTATTTT. Translation gives CAWGSGVNTQYF.

This clone was observed a few times. The V and J genes are TRBV7-6 and TRBJ1-4; unclear D gene. The germline V gene has CDR1 SGHVS and CDR2 FNYEAQ. This CDR3 contains 14 residues. V shed 5 bases and J shed 0 bases, with 7 bases lying between them. The CDR3 sequence: CASSQQATNEKLFF. For the CDR3, the DNA is TGTGCCAGCAGCCAACAAGCAACTAATGAAAAACTGTTTTTT. The variable domain in full, completed from reference TRBV7-6 and TRBJ1-4, reads GAGVSQSPRYKVTKRGQDVALRCDPISGHVSLYWYRQALGQGPEFLTYFNYEAQQDKSGLPNDRFSAERPEGSISTLTIQRTEQRDSAMYRCASSQQATNEKLFFGSGTQLSVL.